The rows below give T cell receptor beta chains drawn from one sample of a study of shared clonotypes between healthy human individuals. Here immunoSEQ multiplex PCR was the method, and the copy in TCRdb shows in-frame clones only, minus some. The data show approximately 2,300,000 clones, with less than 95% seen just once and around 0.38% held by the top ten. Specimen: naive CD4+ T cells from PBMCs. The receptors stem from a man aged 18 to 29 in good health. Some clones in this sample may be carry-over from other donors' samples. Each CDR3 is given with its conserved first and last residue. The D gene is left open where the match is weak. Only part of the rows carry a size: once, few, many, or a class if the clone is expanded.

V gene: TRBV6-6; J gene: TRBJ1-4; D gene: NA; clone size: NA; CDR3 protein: CASSPGGLGLFF; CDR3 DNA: TGTGCCAGCAGCCCCGGGGGGCTCGGACTGTTTTTT
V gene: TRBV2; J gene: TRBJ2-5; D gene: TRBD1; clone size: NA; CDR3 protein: CASRGDRVAQETQYF; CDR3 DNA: TGTGCCAGCAGAGGGGACAGGGTTGCCCAAGAGACCCAGTACTTC
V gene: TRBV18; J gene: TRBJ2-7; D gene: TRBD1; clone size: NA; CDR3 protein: CASSPTTGDHEQYF; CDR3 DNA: TGTGCCAGCTCACCGACGACAGGGGACCACGAGCAGTACTTC
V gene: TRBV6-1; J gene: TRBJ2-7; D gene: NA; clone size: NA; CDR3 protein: CASSGARDISYEQYF; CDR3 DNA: TGTGCCAGCAGTGGGGCGCGAGACATCTCCTACGAGCAGTACTTC
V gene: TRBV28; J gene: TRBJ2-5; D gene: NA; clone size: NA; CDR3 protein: CASNGDSETQYF; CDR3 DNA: TGTGCCAGCAACGGGGATTCGGAGACCCAGTACTTC
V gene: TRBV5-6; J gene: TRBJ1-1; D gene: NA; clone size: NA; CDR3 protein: CASRATGLGNTEAFF; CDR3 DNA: TGTGCCAGCAGGGCGACGGGTTTAGGGAACACTGAAGCTTTCTTT
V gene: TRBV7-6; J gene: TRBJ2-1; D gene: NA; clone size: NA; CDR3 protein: CASSLDPHVNEQFF; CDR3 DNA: TGTGCCAGCAGCTTAGATCCCCACGTAAATGAGCAGTTCTTC
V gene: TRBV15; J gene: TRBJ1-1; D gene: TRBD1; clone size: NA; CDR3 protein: CATSGYRGGTEAFF; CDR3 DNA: TGTGCCACCAGCGGTTACAGGGGGGGTACTGAAGCTTTCTTT
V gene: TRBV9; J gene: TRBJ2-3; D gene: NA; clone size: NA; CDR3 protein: CASSVAWQADTQYF; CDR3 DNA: TGTGCCAGCAGCGTAGCTTGGCAGGCCGATACGCAGTATTTT
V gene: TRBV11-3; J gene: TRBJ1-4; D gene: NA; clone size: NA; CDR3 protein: CASSQRGGPNEKLFF; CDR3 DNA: TGTGCCAGCAGCCAACGAGGAGGCCCGAATGAAAAACTGTTTTTT
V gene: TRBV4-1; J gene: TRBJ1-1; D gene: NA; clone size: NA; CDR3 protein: CASSQDHQVNTEAFF; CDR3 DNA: TGCGCCAGCAGCCAAGATCATCAGGTGAACACTGAAGCTTTCTTT
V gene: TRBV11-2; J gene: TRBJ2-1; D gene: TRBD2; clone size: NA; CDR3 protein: CASSYLAGVTYNEQFF; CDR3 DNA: TGTGCCAGCAGCTATTTAGCGGGAGTAACCTACAATGAGCAGTTCTTC
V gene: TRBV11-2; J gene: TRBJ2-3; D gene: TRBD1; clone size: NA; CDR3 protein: CASSRQGTDTQYF; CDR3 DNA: TGTGCCAGCAGCCGACAGGGTACAGATACGCAGTATTTT
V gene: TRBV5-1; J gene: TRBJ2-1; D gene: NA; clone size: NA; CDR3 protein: CASFGGSSYNEQFF; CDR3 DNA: TGCGCCAGCTTTGGTGGGAGCTCCTACAATGAGCAGTTCTTC
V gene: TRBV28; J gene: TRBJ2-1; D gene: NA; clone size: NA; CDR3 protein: CASSSPSSSYNEQFF; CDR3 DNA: TGTGCCAGCAGTTCCCCCTCCTCCTCGTACAATGAGCAGTTCTTC
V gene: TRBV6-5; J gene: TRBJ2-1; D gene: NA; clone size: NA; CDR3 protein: CASSAGRNNEQFF; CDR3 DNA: TGTGCCAGCAGTGCCGGACGGAACAATGAGCAGTTCTTC
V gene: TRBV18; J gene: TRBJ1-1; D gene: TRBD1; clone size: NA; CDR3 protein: CASSPLTGGWAEAFF; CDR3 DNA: TGTGCCAGCTCACCACTTACAGGGGGCTGGGCTGAAGCTTTCTTT
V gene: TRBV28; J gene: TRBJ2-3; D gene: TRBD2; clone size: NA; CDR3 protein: CASRGGADTQYF; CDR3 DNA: TGTGCCAGCAGGGGAGGGGCAGATACGCAGTATTTT
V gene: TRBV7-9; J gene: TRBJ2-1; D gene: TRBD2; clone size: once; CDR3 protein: CASSLTSGNNEQFF; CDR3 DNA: TGTGCCAGCAGCTTGACTAGCGGTAACAATGAGCAGTTCTTC
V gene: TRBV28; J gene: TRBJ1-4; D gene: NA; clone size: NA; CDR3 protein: CASRYRPVATNEKLFF; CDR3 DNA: TGTGCCAGCAGGTATAGGCCCGTAGCAACTAATGAAAAACTGTTTTTT
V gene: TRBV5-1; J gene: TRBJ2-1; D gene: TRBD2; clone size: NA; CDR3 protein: CASSLAASGTNNEQFF; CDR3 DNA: TGCGCCAGCAGCTTGGCCGCTAGCGGGACCAACAATGAGCAGTTCTTC
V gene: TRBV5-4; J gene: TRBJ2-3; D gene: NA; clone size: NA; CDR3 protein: CASSLWRVGDTQYF; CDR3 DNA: TGTGCCAGCAGCTTGTGGCGGGTTGGGGATACGCAGTATTTT
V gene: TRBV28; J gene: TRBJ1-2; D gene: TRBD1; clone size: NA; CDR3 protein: CASSSDRAPSYTF; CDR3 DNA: TGTGCCAGCAGTTCAGACAGGGCCCCTTCATACACCTTC
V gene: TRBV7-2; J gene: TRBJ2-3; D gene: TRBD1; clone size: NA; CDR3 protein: CASKGQGPGGDTQYF; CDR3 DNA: TGTGCCAGCAAAGGACAGGGCCCCGGAGGAGATACGCAGTATTTT
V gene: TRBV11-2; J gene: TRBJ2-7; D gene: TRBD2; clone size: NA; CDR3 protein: CASSLGGLTSRSYEQYF; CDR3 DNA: TGTGCCAGCAGCTTAGGGGGACTGACTAGCAGATCCTACGAGCAGTACTTC
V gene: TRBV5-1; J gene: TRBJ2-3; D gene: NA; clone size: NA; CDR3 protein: CASSFFLVPTTDTQYF; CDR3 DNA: TGCGCCAGCAGCTTCTTTTTAGTCCCCACCACAGATACGCAGTATTTT
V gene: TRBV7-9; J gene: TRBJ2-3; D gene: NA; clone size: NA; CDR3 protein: CASSWETQYF; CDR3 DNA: TGTGCCAGCAGCTGGGAGACGCAGTATTTT
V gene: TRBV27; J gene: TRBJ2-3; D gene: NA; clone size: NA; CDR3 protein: CASGLYGRLETQYF; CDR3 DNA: TGTGCCAGCGGATTGTATGGACGACTAGAGACGCAGTATTTT
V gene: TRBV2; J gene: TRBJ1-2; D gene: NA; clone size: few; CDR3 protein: CASDRDNYGYTF; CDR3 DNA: TGTGCCAGCGACCGGGACAACTATGGCTACACCTTC
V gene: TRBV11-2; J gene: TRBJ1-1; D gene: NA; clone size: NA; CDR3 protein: CASSLAGSIGTEAFF; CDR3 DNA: TGTGCCAGCAGCTTAGCGGGCAGTATAGGCACTGAAGCTTTCTTT
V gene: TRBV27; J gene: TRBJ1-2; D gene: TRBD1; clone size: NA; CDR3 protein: CASSSTPPGTGGHGYTF; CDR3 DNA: TGTGCCAGCAGTTCTACCCCCCCGGGGACAGGGGGCCATGGCTACACCTTC
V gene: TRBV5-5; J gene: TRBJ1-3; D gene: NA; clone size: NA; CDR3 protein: CASSWAGAGNTIYF; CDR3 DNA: TGTGCCAGCAGCTGGGCAGGGGCTGGAAACACCATATATTTT
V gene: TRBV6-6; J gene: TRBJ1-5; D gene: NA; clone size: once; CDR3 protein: CASSSGRMNQPQHF; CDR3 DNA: TGTGCCAGCAGTTCCGGACGTATGAATCAGCCCCAGCATTTT
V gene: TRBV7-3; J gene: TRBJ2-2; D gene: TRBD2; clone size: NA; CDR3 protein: CASSRSGTGGELFF; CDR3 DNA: TGTGCCAGCAGCCGTAGCGGGACGGGCGGGGAGCTGTTTTTT
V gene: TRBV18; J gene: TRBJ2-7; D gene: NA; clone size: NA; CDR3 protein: CASSPLRGEQYF; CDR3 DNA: TGTGCCAGCTCACCCCTGCGGGGCGAGCAGTACTTC
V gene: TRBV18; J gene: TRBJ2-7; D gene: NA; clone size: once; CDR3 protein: CASSPLKSGIYEQYF; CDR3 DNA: TGTGCCAGCTCACCACTTAAAAGCGGCATCTACGAGCAGTACTTC
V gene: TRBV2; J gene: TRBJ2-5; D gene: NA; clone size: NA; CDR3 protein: CASRPGEGAETQYF; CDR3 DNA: TGTGCCAGCAGGCCAGGGGAGGGGGCGGAGACCCAGTACTTC
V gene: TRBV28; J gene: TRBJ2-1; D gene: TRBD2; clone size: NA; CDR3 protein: CASSLGASGYNEQFF; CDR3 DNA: TGTGCCAGCAGTTTAGGGGCTAGCGGATACAATGAGCAGTTCTTC
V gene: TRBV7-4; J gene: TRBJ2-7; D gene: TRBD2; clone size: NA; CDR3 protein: CASSLLKTSGRCEQYF; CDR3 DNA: TGTGCCAGCAGCCTCCTCAAGACTAGCGGGAGATGCGAGCAGTACTTC
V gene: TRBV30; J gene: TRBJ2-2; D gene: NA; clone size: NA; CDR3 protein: CAFLKGQGTNTGELFF; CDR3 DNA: TGTGCCTTTCTAAAGGGGCAGGGGACGAACACCGGGGAGCTGTTTTTT
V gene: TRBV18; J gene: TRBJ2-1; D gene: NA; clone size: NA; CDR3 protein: CASSPQRDEQFF; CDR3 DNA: TGTGCCAGCTCACCCCAACGGGATGAGCAGTTCTTC
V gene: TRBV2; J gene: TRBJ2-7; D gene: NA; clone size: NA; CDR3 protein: CASRLSTFEQYF; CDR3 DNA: TGTGCCAGCAGGCTCTCGACCTTCGAGCAGTACTTC
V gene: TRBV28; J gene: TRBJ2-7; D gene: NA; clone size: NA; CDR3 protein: CASRRRDSKNYEQYF; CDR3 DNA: TGTGCCAGCAGGCGTAGGGACTCCAAGAATTACGAGCAGTACTTC
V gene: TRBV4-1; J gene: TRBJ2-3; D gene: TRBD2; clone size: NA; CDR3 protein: CASSLTYSGRGEDTQYF; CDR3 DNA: TGCGCCAGCAGCCTAACCTATAGCGGGAGGGGTGAAGATACGCAGTATTTT
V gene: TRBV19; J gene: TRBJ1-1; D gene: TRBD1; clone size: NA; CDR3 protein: CASSLRGQSAEAFF; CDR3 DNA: TGTGCCAGTAGTTTGAGGGGGCAGAGCGCTGAAGCTTTCTTT
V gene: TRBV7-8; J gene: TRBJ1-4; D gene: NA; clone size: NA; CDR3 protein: CASQRVDEKLFF; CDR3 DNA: TGTGCCAGCCAACGAGTGGATGAAAAACTGTTTTTT
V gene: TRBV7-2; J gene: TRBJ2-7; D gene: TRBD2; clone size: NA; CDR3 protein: CASSPRTSGRDEQYF; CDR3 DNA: TGTGCCAGCAGCCCGCGGACTAGCGGGAGGGACGAGCAGTACTTC
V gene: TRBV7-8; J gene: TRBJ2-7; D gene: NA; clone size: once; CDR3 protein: CASSLRSRTGTYEQYF; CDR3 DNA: TGTGCCAGCAGCTTAAGGAGTCGTACAGGGACCTACGAGCAGTACTTC
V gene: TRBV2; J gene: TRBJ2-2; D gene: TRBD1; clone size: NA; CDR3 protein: CASTRDRANTGELFF; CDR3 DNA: TGTGCCAGCACTCGGGACAGGGCAAACACCGGGGAGCTGTTTTTT
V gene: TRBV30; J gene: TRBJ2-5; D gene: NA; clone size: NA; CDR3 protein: CAWGFQETQYF; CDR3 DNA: TGTGCATGGGGGTTCCAAGAGACCCAGTACTTC
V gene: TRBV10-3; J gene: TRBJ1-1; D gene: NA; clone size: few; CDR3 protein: CAISADPDSEAFF; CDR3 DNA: TGTGCCATCAGTGCCGACCCAGACAGTGAAGCTTTCTTT
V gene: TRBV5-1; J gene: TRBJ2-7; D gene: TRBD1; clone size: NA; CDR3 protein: CASSAYRPGGYEQYF; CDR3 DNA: TGCGCCAGCAGCGCCTACCGACCAGGGGGCTACGAGCAGTACTTC
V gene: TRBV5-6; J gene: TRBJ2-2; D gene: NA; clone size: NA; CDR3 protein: CASSLLLSHSRTGELFF; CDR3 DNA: TGTGCCAGCAGCTTGCTCCTGTCCCACTCGAGAACCGGGGAGCTGTTTTTT
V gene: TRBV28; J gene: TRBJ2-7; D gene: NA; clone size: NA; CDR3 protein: CASSGTREGAVKQYF; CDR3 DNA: TGTGCCAGCAGCGGGACCAGGGAGGGGGCCGTGAAGCAGTACTTC